Sequencing of this T cell receptor (beta chain) was carried out in a study of T cell responses to AZD1222 COVID-19 vaccine. Points from the study as a whole: Baseline seropositivity characterized only a handful of AZD1222 recipients. All repertoire sampling was performed exclusively after the peak T cell response. The CD4 TCRs associated with vaccination extended across spike and predominated at 160-218 and 743-854.

Data came from immunoSEQ multiplex PCR; TCRdb stores just in-frame clones and leaves some out. The sample includes approximately 120,000 clones, roughly 86% seen only once; the top ten take more than 10%. This CDR3 contains 15 residues. The V gene lost 4 bases and the J gene lost 7 bases, with 19 bases spanning the gap. Germline V gives CDR1 LGHDT, CDR2 YNNKEL (reference sequence). Comments on this clone: Antigen unknown.

This material consisted of peripheral blood, taken on day 0 of MenACWY control vaccination. The sequence was obtained from an adult in good health. The genes are TRBV3-1 (or the pseudogene TRBV3-2) and TRBJ1-1, with TRBD1 as a possible D gene (5 bases). The CDR3 DNA sequence: TGTGCCAGCAGCCTAGAGGGTCGTTGGGGACGTGAAGCTTTCTTT. As protein: CASSLEGRWGREAFF.